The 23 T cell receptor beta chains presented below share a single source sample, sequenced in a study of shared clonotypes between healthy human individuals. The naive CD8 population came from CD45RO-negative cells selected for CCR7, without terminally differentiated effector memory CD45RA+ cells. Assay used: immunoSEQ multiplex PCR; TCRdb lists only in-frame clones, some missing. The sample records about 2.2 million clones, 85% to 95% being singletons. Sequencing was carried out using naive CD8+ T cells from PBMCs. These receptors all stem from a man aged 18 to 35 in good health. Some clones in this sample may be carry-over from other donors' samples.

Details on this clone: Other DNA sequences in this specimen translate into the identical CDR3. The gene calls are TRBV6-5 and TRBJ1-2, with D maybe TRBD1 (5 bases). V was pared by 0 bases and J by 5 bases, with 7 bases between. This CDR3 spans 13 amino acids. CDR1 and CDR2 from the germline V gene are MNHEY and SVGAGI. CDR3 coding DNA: TGTGCCAGCAGTTACTCGGGGGGGTATGGCTACACCTTC. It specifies CASSYSGGYGYTF.

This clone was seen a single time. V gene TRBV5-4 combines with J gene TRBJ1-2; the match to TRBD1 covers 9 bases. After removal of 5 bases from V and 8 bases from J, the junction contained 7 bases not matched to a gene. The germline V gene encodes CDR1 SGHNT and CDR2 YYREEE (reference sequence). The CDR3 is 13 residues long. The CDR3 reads CASSGGQGTGYTF. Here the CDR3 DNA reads TGTGCCAGCAGTGGGGGACAGGGCACGGGCTACACCTTC.

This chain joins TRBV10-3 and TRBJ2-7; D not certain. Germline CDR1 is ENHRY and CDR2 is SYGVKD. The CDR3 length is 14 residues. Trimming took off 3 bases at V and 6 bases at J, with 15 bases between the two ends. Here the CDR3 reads CAISDIGLESEQYF. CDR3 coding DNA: TGTGCCATCAGTGACATAGGATTGGAAAGCGAGCAGTACTTC.

CDR3 sequence reads: CASSYGVLNTEAFF. CDR3 coding DNA: TGTGCCAGCAGTTACGGGGTTTTGAACACTGAAGCTTTCTTT. The chain uses TRBV6-5 and TRBJ1-1; D gene uncertain. Germline V gives CDR1 MNHEY, CDR2 SVGAGI. V was cut by 2 bases and J by 0 bases, with 7 bases left in between. The CDR3 has 14 amino acids.

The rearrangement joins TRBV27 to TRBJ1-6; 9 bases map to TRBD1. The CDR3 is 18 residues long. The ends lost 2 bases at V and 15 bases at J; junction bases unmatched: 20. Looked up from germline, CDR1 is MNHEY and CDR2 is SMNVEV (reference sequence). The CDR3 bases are TGTGCCAGCAGTTTAGGGACAGGGCCTACGTCCCCGAACGTCCTCCTCCACTTT. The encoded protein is CASSLGTGPTSPNVLLHF.

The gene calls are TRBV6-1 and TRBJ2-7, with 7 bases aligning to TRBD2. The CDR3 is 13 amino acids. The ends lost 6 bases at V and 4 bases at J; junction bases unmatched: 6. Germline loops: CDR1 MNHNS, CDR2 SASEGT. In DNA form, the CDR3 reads TGTGCCAGCAGGGCAGGGAGGGTTTACGAGCAGTACTTC. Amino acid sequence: CASRAGRVYEQYF.

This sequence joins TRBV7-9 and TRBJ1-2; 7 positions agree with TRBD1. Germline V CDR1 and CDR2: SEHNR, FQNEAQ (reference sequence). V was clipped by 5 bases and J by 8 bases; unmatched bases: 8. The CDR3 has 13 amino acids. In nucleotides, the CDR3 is TGTGCCAGCAGCCCGGGACAGTTGGGGGGCTACACCTTC. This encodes CASSPGQLGGYTF. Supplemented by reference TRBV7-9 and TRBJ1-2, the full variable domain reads DTGVSQNPRHKITKRGQNVTFRCDPISEHNRLYWYRQTLGQGPEFLTYFQNEAQLEKSRLLSDRFSAERPKGSFSTLEIQRTEQGDSAMYLCASSPGQLGGYTFGSGTRLTVV.

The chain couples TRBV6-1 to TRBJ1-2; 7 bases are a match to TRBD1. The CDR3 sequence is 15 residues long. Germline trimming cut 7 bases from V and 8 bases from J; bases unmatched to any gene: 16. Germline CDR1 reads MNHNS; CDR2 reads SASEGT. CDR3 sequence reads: CASKGQLVLSSGYTF. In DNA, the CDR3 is TGTGCCAGCAAGGGACAGCTGGTCCTGTCGAGCGGCTACACCTTC.

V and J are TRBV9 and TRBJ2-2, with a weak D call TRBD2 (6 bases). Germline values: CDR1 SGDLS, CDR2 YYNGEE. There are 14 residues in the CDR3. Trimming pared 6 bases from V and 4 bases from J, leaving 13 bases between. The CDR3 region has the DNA TGTGCCAGCAACGGGGGACTTATCACCGGGGAGCTGTTTTTT. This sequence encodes CASNGGLITGELFF.

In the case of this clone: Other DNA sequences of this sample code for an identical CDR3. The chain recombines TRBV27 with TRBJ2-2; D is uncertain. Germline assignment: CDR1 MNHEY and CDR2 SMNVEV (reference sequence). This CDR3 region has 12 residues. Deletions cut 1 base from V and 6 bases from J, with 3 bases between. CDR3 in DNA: TGTGCCAGCAGTTTATTCCCCGGGGAGCTGTTTTTT. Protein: CASSLFPGELFF.

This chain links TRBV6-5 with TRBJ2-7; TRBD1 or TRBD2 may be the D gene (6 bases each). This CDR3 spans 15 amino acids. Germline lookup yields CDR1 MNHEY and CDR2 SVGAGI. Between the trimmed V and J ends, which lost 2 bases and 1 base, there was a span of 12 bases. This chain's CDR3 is CASSYEGGLSYEQYF. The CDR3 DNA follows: TGTGCCAGCAGTTACGAGGGGGGCCTATCCTACGAGCAGTACTTC.

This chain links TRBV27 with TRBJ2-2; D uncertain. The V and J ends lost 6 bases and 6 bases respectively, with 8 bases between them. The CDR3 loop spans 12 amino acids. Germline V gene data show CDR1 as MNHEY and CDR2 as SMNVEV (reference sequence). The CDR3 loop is CASRARAGELFF. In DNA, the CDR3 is TGTGCCAGCAGGGCAAGGGCCGGGGAGCTGTTTTTT.

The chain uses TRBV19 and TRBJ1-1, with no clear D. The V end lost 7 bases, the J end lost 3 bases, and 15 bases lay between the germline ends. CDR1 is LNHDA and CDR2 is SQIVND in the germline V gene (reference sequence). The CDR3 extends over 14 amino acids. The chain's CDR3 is CASTPRSRDTEAFF. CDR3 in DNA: TGTGCCAGTACCCCGAGGAGCCGCGACACTGAAGCTTTCTTT.

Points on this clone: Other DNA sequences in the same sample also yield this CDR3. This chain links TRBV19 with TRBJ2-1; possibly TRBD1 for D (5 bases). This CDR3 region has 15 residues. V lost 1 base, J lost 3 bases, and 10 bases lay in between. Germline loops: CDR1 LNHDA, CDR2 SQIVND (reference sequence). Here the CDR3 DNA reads TGTGCCAGTAGTATAGGAACAGGTGGCTACAATGAGCAGTTCTTC. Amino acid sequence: CASSIGTGGYNEQFF. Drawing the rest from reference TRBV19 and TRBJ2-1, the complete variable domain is DGGITQSPKYLFRKEGQNVTLSCEQNLNHDAMYWYRQDPGQGLRLIYYSQIVNDFQKGDIAEGYSVSREKKESFPLTVTSAQKNPTAFYLCASSIGTGGYNEQFFGPGTRLTVL.

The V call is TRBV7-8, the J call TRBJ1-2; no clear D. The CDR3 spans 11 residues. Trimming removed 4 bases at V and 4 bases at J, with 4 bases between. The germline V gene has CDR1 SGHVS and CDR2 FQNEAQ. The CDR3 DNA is TGTGCCAGCAGCTCAGGCTATGGCTACACCTTC. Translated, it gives CASSSGYGYTF.

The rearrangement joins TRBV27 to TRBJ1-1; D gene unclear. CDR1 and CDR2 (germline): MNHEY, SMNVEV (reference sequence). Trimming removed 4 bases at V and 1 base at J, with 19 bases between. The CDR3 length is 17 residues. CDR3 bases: TGTGCCAGCAGTTCCCACCTGAAAGTGGGAAAGAACACTGAAGCTTTCTTT. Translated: CASSSHLKVGKNTEAFF.

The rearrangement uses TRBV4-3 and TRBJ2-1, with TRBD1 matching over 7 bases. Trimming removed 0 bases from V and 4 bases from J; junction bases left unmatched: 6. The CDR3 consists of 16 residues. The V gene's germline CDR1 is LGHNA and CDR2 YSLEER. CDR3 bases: TGCGCCAGCAGCCAAGATAGAAGGACAGGTTACAATGAGCAGTTCTTC. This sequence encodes CASSQDRRTGYNEQFF.

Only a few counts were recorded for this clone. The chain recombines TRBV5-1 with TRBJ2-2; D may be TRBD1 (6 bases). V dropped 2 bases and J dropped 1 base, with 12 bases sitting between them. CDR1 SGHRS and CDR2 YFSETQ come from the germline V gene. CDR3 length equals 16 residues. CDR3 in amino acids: CASSLTGIKNTGELFF. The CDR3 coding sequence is TGCGCCAGCAGCTTAACAGGGATTAAGAACACCGGGGAGCTGTTTTTT.

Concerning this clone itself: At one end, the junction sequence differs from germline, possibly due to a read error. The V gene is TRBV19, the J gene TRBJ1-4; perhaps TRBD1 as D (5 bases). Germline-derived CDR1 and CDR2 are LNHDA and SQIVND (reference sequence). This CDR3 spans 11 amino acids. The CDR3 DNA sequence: TGTGCCAGTAGTAGGGGACTCCTAGTGCCCTTT. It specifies CASSRGLLVPF.

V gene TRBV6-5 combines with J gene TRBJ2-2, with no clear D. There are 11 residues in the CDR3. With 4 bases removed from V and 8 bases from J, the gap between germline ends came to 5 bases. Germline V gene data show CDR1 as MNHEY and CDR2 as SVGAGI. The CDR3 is CASSFGGELFF. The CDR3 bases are TGTGCCAGCAGTTTTGGGGGGGAGCTGTTTTTT.

CDR3 nucleotides: TGCGCCAGCAGCTTGGGTCTCTACTACGAGCAGTACTTC. It is translated as CASSLGLYYEQYF. V and J are TRBV5-1 and TRBJ2-7; D not certain. Trimming removed 0 bases from V and 3 bases from J, with 7 bases in between. This CDR3 region has 13 residues. CDR1 SGHRS and CDR2 YFSETQ come from the germline V gene.

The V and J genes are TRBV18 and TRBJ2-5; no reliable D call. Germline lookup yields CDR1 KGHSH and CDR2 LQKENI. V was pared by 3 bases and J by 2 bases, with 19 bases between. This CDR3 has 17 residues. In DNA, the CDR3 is TGTGCCAGCTCACCGGCTTTTCTGCGAACCATACAAGAGACCCAGTACTTC. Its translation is CASSPAFLRTIQETQYF.

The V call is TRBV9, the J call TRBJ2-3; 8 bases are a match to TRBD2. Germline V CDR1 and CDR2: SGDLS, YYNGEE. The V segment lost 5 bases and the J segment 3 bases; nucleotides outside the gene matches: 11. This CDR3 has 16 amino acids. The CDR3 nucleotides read TGTGCCAGCAGTCTCCTACCCAGCGGGAGAACAGATACGCAGTATTTT. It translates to CASSLLPSGRTDTQYF.